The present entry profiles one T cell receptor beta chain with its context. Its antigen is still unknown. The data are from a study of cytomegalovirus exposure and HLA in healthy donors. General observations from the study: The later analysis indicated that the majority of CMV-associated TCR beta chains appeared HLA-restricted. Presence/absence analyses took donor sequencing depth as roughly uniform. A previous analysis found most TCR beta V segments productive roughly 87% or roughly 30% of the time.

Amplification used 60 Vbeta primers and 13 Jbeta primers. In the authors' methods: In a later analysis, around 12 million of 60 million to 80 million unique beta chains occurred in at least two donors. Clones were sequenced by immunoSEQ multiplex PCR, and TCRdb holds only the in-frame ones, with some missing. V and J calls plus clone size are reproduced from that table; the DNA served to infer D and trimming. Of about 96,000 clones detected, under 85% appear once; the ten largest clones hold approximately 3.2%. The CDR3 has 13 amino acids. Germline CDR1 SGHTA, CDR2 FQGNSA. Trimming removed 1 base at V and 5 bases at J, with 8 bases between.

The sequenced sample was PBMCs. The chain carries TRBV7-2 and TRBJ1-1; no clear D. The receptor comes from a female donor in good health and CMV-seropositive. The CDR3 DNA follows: TGTGCCAGCAGCTTAGTCCTGCGAACTGAAGCTTTCTTT. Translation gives CASSLVLRTEAFF.